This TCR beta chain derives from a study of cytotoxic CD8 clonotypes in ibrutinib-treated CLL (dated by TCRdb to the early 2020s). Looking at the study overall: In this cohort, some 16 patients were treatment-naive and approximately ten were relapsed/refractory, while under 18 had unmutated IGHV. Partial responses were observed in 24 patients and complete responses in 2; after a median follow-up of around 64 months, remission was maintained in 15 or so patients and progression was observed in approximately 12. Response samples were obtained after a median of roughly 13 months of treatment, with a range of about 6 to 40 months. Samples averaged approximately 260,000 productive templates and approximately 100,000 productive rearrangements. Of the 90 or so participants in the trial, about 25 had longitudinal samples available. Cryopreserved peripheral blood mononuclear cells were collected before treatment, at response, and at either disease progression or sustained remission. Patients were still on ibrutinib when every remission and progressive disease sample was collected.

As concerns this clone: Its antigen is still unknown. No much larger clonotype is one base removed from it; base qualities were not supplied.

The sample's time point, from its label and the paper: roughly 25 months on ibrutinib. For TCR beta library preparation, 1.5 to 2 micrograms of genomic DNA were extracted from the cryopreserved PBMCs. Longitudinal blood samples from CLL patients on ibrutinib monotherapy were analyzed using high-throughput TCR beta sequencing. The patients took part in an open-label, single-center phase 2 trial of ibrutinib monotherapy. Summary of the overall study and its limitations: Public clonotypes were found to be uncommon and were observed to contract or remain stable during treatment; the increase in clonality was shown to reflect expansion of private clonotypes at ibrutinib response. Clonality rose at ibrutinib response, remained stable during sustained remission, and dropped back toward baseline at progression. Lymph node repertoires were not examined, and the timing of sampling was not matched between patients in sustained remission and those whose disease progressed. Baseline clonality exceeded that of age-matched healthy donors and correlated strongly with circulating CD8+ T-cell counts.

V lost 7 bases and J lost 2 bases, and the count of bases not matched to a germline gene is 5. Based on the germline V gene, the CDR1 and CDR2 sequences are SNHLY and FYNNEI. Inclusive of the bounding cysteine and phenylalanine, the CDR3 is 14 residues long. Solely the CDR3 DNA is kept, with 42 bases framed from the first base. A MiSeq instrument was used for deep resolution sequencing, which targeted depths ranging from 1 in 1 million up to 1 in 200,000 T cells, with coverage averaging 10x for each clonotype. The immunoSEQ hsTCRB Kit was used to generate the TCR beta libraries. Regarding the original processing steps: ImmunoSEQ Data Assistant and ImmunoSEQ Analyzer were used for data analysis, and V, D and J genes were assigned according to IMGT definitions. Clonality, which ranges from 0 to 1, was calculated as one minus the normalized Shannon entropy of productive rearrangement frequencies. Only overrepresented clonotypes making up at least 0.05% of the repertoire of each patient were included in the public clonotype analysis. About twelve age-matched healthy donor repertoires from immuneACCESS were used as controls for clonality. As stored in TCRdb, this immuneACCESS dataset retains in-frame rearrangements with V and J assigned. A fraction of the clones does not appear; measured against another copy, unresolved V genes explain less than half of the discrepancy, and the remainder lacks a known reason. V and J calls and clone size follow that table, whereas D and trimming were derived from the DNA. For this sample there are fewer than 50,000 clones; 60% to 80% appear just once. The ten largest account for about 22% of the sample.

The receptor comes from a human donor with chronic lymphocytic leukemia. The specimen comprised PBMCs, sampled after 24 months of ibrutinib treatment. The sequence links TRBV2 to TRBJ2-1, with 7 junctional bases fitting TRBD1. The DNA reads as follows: TGTGCCAGCAAAAGGGACAGAACCTACAATGAGCAGTTCTTC. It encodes CASKRDRTYNEQFF.